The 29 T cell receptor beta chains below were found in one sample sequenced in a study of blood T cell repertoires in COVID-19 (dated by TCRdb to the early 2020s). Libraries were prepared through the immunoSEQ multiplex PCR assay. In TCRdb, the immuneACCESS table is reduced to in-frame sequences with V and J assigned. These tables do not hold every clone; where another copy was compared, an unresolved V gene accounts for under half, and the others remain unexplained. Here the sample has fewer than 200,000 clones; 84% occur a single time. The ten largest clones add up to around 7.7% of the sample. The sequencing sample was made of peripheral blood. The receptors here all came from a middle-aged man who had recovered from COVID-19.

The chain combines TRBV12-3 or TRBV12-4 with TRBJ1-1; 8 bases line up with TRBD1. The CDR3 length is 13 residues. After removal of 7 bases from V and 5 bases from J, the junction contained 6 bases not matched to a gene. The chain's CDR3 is CASMTHRGTEAFF. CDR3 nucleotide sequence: TGTGCCAGCATGACGCACAGGGGGACTGAAGCTTTCTTT.

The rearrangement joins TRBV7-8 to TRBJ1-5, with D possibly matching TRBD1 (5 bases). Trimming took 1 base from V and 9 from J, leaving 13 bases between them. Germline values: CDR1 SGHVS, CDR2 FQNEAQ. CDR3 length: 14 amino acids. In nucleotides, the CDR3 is TGTGCCAGCAGCTTAGTCGCGGGGGAAGGGCCCCAGCATTTT. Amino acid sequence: CASSLVAGEGPQHF.

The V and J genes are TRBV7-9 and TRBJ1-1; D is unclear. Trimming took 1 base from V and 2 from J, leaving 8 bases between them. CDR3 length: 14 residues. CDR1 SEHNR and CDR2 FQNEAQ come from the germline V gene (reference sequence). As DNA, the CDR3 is TGTGCCAGCAGCTTAGACGGACTTAACACTGAAGCTTTCTTT. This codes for CASSLDGLNTEAFF.

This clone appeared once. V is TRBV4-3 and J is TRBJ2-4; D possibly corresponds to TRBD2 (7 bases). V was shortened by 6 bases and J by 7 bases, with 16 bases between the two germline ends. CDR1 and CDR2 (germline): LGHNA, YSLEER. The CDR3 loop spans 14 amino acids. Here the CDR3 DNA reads TGCGCCAGCAGTCAGAGAGGGGGGGGGAACATTCAGTACTTC. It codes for CASSQRGGGNIQYF.

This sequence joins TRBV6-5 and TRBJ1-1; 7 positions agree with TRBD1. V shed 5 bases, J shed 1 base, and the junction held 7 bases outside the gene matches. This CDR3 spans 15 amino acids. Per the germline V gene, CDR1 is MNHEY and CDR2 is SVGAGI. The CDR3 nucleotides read TGTGCCAGCAGTCCGAGGGGGCAAAGGAACACTGAAGCTTTCTTT. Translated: CASSPRGQRNTEAFF.

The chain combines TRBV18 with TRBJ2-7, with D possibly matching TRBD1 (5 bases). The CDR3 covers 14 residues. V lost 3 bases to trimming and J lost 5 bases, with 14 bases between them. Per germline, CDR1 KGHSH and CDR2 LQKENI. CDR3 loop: CASSPLGAQNEQYF. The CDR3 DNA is TGTGCCAGCTCACCCTTAGGGGCGCAAAACGAGCAGTACTTC.

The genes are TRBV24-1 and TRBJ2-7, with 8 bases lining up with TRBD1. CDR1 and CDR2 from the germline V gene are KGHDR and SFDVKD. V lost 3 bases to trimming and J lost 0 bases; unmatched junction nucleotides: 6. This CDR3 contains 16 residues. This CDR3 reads CATSDATGDHSYEQYF. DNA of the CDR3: TGTGCCACCAGTGATGCGACAGGGGACCACTCCTACGAGCAGTACTTC.

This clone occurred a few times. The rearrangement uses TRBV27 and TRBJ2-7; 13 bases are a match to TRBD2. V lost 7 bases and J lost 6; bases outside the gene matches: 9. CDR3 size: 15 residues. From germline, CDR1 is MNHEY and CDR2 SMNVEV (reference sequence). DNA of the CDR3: TGTGCCAGCAACAACGGGGGACTAGCGGGAAGCGAGCAGTACTTC. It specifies CASNNGGLAGSEQYF.

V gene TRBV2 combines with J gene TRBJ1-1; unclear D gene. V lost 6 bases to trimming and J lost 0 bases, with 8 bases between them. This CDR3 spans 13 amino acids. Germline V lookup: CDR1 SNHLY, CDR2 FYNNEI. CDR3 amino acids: CASRVTMNTEAFF. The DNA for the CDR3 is TGTGCCAGCAGGGTAACTATGAACACTGAAGCTTTCTTT.

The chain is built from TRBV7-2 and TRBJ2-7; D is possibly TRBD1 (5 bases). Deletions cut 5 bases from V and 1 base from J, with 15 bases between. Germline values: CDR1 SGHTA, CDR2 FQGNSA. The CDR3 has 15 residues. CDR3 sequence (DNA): TGTGCCAGCAGCCCCTGGGGCGCGGTATCCTACGAGCAGTACTTC. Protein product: CASSPWGAVSYEQYF.

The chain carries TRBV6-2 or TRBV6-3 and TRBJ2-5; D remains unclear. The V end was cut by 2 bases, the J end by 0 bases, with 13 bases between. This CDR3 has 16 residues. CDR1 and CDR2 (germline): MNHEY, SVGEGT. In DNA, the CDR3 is TGTGCCAGCAGTTACGGGCCTATTACGTACCAAGAGACCCAGTACTTC. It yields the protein CASSYGPITYQETQYF.

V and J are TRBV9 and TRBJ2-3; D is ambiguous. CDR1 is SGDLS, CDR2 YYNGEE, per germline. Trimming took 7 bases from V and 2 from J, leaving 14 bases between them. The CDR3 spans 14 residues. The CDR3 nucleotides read TGTGCCAGCCCCTTACAGATACACACAGATACGCAGTATTTT. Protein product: CASPLQIHTDTQYF.

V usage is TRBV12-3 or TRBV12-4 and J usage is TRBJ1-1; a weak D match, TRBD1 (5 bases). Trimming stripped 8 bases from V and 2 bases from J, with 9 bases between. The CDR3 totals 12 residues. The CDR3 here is CASYRGNTEAFF. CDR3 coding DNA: TGTGCCAGCTATAGGGGAAACACTGAAGCTTTCTTT.

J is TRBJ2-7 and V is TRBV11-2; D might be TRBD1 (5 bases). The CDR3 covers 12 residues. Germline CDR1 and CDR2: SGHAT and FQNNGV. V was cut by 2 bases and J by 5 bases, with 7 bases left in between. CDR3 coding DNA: TGTGCCAGCAGCTTATCAGGGAACGAGCAGTACTTC. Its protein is CASSLSGNEQYF. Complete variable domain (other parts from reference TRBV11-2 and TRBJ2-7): EAGVAQSPRYKIIEKRQSVAFWCNPISGHATLYWYQQILGQGPKLLIQFQNNGVVDDSQLPKDRFSAERLKGVDSTLKIQPAKLEDSAVYLCASSLSGNEQYFGPGTRLTVT.

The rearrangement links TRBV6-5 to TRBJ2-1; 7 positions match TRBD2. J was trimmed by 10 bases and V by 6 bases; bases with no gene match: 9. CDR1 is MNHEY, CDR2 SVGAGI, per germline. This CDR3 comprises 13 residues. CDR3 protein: CASRTLAPFEQFF. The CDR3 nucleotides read TGTGCCAGCAGGACACTAGCGCCATTCGAGCAGTTCTTC.

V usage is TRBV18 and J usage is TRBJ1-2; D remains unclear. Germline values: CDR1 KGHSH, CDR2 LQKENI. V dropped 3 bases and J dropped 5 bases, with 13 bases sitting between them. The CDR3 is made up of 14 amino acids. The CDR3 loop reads CASSPRAEYYGYTF. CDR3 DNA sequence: TGTGCCAGCTCACCGAGGGCAGAATATTATGGCTACACCTTC.

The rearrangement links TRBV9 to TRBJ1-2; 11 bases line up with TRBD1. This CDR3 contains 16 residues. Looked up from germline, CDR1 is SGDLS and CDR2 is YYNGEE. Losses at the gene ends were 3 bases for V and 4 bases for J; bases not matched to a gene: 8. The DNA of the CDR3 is TGTGCCAGCAGCGCGCCGGCCGGACAGGGGGCCTATGGCTACACCTTC. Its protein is CASSAPAGQGAYGYTF.

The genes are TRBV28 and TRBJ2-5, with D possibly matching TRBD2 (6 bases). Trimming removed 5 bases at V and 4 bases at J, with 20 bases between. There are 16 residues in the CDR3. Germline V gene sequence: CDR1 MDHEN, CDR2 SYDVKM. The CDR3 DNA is TGTGCCAGCAGTGGATACCAGACGGGGGTGCGAGAGACCCAGTACTTC. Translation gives CASSGYQTGVRETQYF.

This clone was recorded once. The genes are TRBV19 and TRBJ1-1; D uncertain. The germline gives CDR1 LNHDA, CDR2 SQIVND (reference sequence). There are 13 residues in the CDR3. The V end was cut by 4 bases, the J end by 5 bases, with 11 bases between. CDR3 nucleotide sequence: TGTGCCAGTAGTACCGCCGGGAATACTGAAGCTTTCTTT. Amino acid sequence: CASSTAGNTEAFF.

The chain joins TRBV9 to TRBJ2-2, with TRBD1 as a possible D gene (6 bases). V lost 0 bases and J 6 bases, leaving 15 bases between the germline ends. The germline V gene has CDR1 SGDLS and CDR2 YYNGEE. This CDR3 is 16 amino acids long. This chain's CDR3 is CASSVEGHPTAGELFF. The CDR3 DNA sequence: TGTGCCAGCAGCGTAGAGGGACATCCCACAGCCGGGGAGCTGTTTTTT.

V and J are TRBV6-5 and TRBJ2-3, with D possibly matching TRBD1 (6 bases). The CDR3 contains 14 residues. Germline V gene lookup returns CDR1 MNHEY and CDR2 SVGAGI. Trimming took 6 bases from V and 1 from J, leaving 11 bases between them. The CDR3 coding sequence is TGTGCCAGCAGAAGGACAGTACGCACAGATACGCAGTATTTT. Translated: CASRRTVRTDTQYF.

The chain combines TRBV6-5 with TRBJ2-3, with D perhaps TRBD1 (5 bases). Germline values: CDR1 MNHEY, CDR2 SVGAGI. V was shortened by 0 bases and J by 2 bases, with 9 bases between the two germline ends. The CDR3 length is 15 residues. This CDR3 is CASSYSMDTTDTQYF. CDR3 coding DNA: TGTGCCAGCAGTTACTCGATGGACACCACAGATACGCAGTATTTT.

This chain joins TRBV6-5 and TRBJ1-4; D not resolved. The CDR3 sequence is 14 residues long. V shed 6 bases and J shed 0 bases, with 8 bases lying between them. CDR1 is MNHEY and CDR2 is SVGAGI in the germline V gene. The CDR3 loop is CASRDYPTNEKLFF. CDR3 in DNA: TGTGCCAGCAGAGACTACCCAACTAATGAAAAACTGTTTTTT.

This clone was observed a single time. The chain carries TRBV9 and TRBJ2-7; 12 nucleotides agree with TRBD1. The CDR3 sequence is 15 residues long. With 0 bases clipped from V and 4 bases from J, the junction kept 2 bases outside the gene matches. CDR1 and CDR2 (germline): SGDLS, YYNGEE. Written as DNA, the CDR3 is TGTGCCAGCAGCGTAGGGGGACAGGGGGCTTACGAGCAGTACTTC. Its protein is CASSVGGQGAYEQYF.

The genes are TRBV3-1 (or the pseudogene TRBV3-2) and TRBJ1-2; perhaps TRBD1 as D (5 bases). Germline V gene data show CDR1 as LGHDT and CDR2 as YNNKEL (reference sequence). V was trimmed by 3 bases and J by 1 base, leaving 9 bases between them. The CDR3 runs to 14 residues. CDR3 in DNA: TGTGCCAGCAGCCAGACAGCCGATAACTATGGCTACACCTTC. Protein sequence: CASSQTADNYGYTF.

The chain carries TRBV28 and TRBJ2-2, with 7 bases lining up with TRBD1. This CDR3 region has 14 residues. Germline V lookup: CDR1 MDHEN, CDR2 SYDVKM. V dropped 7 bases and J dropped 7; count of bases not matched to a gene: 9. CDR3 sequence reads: CASTRQGGVGELFF. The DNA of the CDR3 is TGTGCCAGCACCCGACAGGGTGGAGTCGGGGAGCTGTTTTTT.

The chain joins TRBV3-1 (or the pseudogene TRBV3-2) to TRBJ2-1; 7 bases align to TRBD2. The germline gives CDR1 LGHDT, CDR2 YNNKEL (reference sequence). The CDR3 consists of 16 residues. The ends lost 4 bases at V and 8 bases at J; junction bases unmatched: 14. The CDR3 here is CASSLRGGRAQHEQFF. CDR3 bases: TGTGCCAGCAGCCTAAGGGGAGGGAGGGCCCAACATGAGCAGTTCTTC.

CDR3 sequence: CATRGLAGGSEQFF. In DNA, the CDR3 is TGTGCCACCAGGGGACTAGCGGGAGGTAGTGAGCAGTTCTTC. V and J are TRBV24-1 and TRBJ2-1; 15 bases align to TRBD2. CDR1 is KGHDR, CDR2 SFDVKD, per germline. J lost 9 bases, V lost 7 bases, and 3 bases had no gene match. The CDR3 totals 14 residues.

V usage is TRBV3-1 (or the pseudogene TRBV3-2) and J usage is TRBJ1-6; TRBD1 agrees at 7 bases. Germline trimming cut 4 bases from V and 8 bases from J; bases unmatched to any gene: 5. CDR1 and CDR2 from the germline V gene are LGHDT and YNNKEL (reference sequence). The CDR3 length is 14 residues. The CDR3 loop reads CASSRGQEYSPLHF. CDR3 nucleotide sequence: TGTGCCAGCAGCCGAGGACAGGAGTATTCACCCCTCCACTTT.